Sequencing of this TCR beta chain was carried out in a study of cytomegalovirus exposure and HLA in healthy donors. Only in-frame clones appear in the TCRdb table, and some are missing; sequencing was by immunoSEQ multiplex PCR. The sample yields 250,000 to 400,000 clones, approximately 86% seen once. CDR1 SGHTS and CDR2 YDEGEE come from the germline V gene. The CDR3 runs 13 residues. V lost 7 bases to trimming and J lost 2 bases, with 10 bases between them. The sample comprised PBMCs. This sequence joins TRBV5-8 and TRBJ2-1; possibly TRBD1 for D (6 bases). This receptor was identified in a woman younger than 45 in good health and CMV-seropositive. The CDR3 sequence: CASARTAYNEQFF. The CDR3 DNA sequence: TGTGCCAGCGCCCGGACAGCCTACAATGAGCAGTTCTTC.